The rows below give T cell receptor beta chains drawn from one sample of a study of cytomegalovirus exposure and HLA in healthy donors. Only in-frame clones appear in the TCRdb table, and some are missing; sequencing was by immunoSEQ multiplex PCR. Among about 160,000 clones listed, around 75% were seen once. Sequences were obtained from PBMCs. These receptor sequences come from a human donor in good health. CDR3s include the opening cysteine and the closing phenylalanine or tryptophan. The D gene is left open where the match is weak. A clone size is listed for some rows: how often the clone was seen (once, few, many), or a class if it is expanded.

cdr3_length	v_call	d_call	clone_size	j_call	cdr3_aa	cdr3_nt
14	TRBV5-1	.	.	TRBJ1-2	CASNPNQGNSGYTF	TGCGCCAGCAATCCCAACCAGGGGAATAGTGGCTACACCTTC
12	TRBV5-6	.	few	TRBJ1-1	CASRLQNTEAFF	TGTGCCAGCAGATTACAGAACACTGAAGCTTTCTTT
16	TRBV4-2	.	.	TRBJ1-1	CASSQDLPGAGTEAFF	TGTGCCAGCAGCCAAGATCTTCCGGGTGCGGGCACTGAAGCTTTCTTT
14	TRBV7-9	.	few	TRBJ2-1	CASTTTESYNEQFF	TGTGCCAGCACCACAACAGAGTCCTACAATGAGCAGTTCTTC
14	TRBV27	TRBD1	.	TRBJ1-2	CASSLRTGGSGYTF	TGTGCCAGCAGTTTAAGGACAGGGGGCTCTGGCTACACCTTC
14	TRBV5-1	.	.	TRBJ1-1	CASSPPGSSTEAFF	TGCGCCAGCAGCCCCCCAGGCAGCAGCACTGAAGCTTTCTTT
16	TRBV23-1	.	few	TRBJ2-1	CASSTRQAFQYNEQFF	TGCGCCAGCAGTACTCGACAGGCCTTCCAATACAATGAGCAGTTCTTC
15	TRBV14	TRBD1	.	TRBJ1-1	CASSQTGVQNTEAFF	TGTGCCAGCAGCCAGACAGGGGTCCAGAACACTGAAGCTTTCTTT
17	TRBV19	.	.	TRBJ2-6	CASSTMPRGTGANVLTF	TGTGCCAGTAGTACCATGCCCCGCGGGACTGGGGCCAACGTCCTGACTTTC
12	TRBV6-5	.	.	TRBJ1-2	CARTTEHYGYTF	TGTGCCAGAACGACAGAGCACTATGGCTACACCTTC
16	TRBV4-2	TRBD1	.	TRBJ2-1	CASSQDPGQEYNEQFF	TGTGCCAGCAGCCAAGATCCGGGACAGGAATACAATGAGCAGTTCTTC
11	TRBV28	TRBD2	.	TRBJ2-7	CATGRGVEQYF	TGTGCTACGGGACGGGGGGTCGAGCAGTACTTC
17	TRBV19	TRBD1	.	TRBJ2-2	CASSILQGATNTGELFF	TGTGCCAGTAGTATCCTACAGGGGGCAACGAACACCGGGGAGCTGTTTTTT
16	TRBV9	.	.	TRBJ1-6	CASSVATGPVNSPLHF	TGTGCCAGCAGCGTAGCTACAGGGCCCGTAAATTCACCCCTCCACTTT
11	TRBV5-4	.	.	TRBJ2-1	CASSYDNDQFF	TGTGCCAGCAGCTACGACAATGATCAGTTCTTC
14	TRBV25-1	.	.	TRBJ2-5	CASSVRSVQETQYF	TGTGCCAGCAGTGTCAGGTCTGTCCAAGAGACCCAGTACTTC
14	TRBV28	TRBD1	.	TRBJ2-5	CASSSNNRGETQYF	TGTGCCAGCAGCAGCAATAACAGGGGAGAGACCCAGTACTTC
16	TRBV11-2	TRBD1	once	TRBJ1-2	CASSLVGQGANYGYTF	TGTGCCAGCAGCTTAGTGGGACAGGGGGCGAACTATGGCTACACCTTC
12	TRBV10-3	.	.	TRBJ2-5	CATSRDRETQYF	TGTGCCACCTCCAGGGATCGAGAGACCCAGTACTTC
16	TRBV5-6	TRBD1	.	TRBJ1-1	CASSPGQSLRWTEAFF	TGTGCCAGCAGCCCGGGACAGTCTCTTCGATGGACTGAAGCTTTCTTT
15	TRBV11-2	.	.	TRBJ1-3	CASSFVGASGNTIYF	TGTGCCAGCAGCTTTGTGGGGGCGAGTGGAAACACCATATATTTT
15	TRBV9	.	.	TRBJ1-4	CASSVVGGSNEKLFF	TGTGCCAGCAGCGTAGTAGGGGGTAGTAATGAAAAACTGTTTTTT
16	TRBV15	TRBD1	.	TRBJ2-7	CATSRDQDRNPYEQYF	TGTGCCACCAGCAGAGATCAGGACAGGAATCCCTACGAGCAGTACTTC
15	TRBV9	.	.	TRBJ1-3	CAGSARSTSGNTIYF	TGTGCCGGCAGCGCGCGGAGTACTTCGGGAAACACCATATATTTT
14	TRBV29-1	.	.	TRBJ2-3	CSVDAGAITDTQYF	TGCAGCGTTGATGCGGGGGCGATCACAGATACGCAGTATTTT
15	TRBV5-1	TRBD1	once	TRBJ1-6	CASSLAGQQFGTLHF	TGCGCCAGCAGCTTGGCGGGACAGCAATTTGGGACCCTCCACTTT
15	TRBV4-3	.	few	TRBJ2-1	CASSQDQGNYNEQFF	TGCGCCAGCAGCCAAGACCAGGGGAATTACAATGAGCAGTTCTTC
13	TRBV9	.	.	TRBJ2-1	CASSVDGGYEQFF	TGTGCCAGCAGCGTAGATGGGGGCTATGAGCAGTTCTTC
13	TRBV6-5	.	.	TRBJ1-2	CASSYSFDRGYTF	TGTGCCAGCAGTTACTCTTTCGACAGAGGCTACACCTTC
14	TRBV7-6	TRBD1	once	TRBJ1-6	CASSPGQGRSPLHF	TGTGCCAGCAGTCCCGGACAGGGGCGATCACCCCTCCACTTT
13	TRBV10-3	TRBD1	.	TRBJ2-7	CAISPGTGSEQYF	TGTGCCATCAGTCCCGGGACAGGGAGCGAGCAGTACTTC
16	TRBV7-2	.	.	TRBJ2-2	CASSLGTFWNTGELFF	TGTGCCAGCAGCTTAGGGACATTTTGGAACACCGGGGAGCTGTTTTTT
14	TRBV2	TRBD1	few	TRBJ1-5	CASTKGAGNQPQHF	TGTGCCAGCACCAAGGGGGCTGGCAATCAGCCCCAGCATTTT
14	TRBV7-9	TRBD1	.	TRBJ1-2	CASSSMDRQHGYTF	TGTGCCAGCAGTTCCATGGACAGGCAACATGGCTACACCTTC
14	TRBV19	.	.	TRBJ1-6	CASSISLEVSPLHF	TGTGCCAGTAGTATTAGCCTAGAGGTATCACCCCTCCACTTT
15	TRBV6-5	.	.	TRBJ2-6	CASSFQGTGANVLTF	TGTGCCAGCAGTTTTCAGGGTACTGGGGCCAACGTCCTGACTTTC
18	TRBV5-8	.	.	TRBJ1-5	CASSFQAGVLLSNQPQHF	TGTGCCAGCAGCTTTCAGGCAGGGGTTCTTTTAAGCAATCAGCCCCAGCATTTT
13	TRBV29-1	TRBD1	few	TRBJ1-1	CSVGPGQGVEAFF	TGCAGCGTTGGACCGGGACAGGGGGTTGAAGCTTTCTTT
16	TRBV7-2	.	.	TRBJ2-2	CASSFRGRRNTGELFF	TGTGCCAGCAGCTTTAGGGGCAGAAGAAACACCGGGGAGCTGTTTTTT
13	TRBV5-1	.	.	TRBJ2-7	CASTRTDTYEQYF	TGCGCCAGCACGAGGACAGATACCTACGAGCAGTACTTC
15	TRBV9	.	.	TRBJ1-6	CASSVGGPGNSPLHF	TGTGCCAGCAGCGTAGGGGGCCCAGGTAATTCACCCCTCCACTTT
17	TRBV9	.	few	TRBJ2-1	CASSARVTYRAYNEQFF	TGTGCCAGCAGCGCCCGAGTCACTTACAGGGCCTACAATGAGCAGTTCTTC
14	TRBV25-1	TRBD1	.	TRBJ1-4	CASSETNRGEKLFF	TGTGCCAGCAGTGAAACGAACAGGGGAGAAAAACTGTTTTTT
17	TRBV4-1	TRBD2	.	TRBJ2-3	CASSQDLLAGGQNTQYF	TGCGCCAGCAGCCAAGATCTACTAGCGGGGGGGCAAAATACGCAGTATTTT
15	TRBV13	TRBD2	.	TRBJ2-5	CTSSPRTSPAETQYF	TGTACCAGCAGCCCTAGGACTAGCCCAGCTGAGACCCAGTACTTC
13	TRBV19	.	.	TRBJ2-7	CASSIVRDGEQYF	TGTGCCAGTAGTATAGTGAGGGATGGCGAGCAGTACTTC
13	TRBV10-2	TRBD1	.	TRBJ1-2	CASSEDRGGGYTF	TGCGCCAGCAGTGAGGACAGGGGCGGCGGCTACACCTTC
17	TRBV19	TRBD1	.	TRBJ1-5	CASSFVPDRGLGQPQHF	TGTGCCAGTAGTTTTGTACCTGACAGGGGTCTCGGTCAGCCCCAGCATTTT
15	TRBV6-6	TRBD2	.	TRBJ2-1	CASSYSAGGPNEQFF	TGTGCCAGCAGTTACTCAGCGGGGGGTCCCAATGAGCAGTTCTTC